Shown below are 30 T cell receptor beta chains from a single sample sequenced in a study of OX40 agonist ivuxolimab in advanced cancers. The data were produced by immunoSEQ multiplex PCR, yet TCRdb's version contains in-frame clones alone and is incomplete. The top ten clones hold roughly 4.9% of a sample with about 46,000 clones, around 90% of them seen once. The specimen comprised CD4+ or CD8+ T cells sorted from blood, sampled in a trial of the OX40 agonist ivuxolimab. The receptors shown here come from an adult with an advanced solid tumor such as melanoma, head and neck, liver or kidney cancer.

The chain carries TRBV6-5 and TRBJ1-5; no clear D gene. Trimming took 3 bases from V and 4 from J, leaving 7 bases between them. Germline CDR1 reads MNHEY; CDR2 reads SVGAGI. The CDR3 has 13 amino acids. This CDR3 reads CASSYGENQPQHF. CDR3 sequence (DNA): TGTGCCAGCAGTTATGGAGAAAATCAGCCCCAGCATTTT.

The chain employs TRBV5-6 and TRBJ2-2; D is possibly TRBD1 or TRBD2 (5 bases each). V shed 5 bases and J shed 7 bases, with 24 bases lying between them. Per the germline V gene, CDR1 is SGHDT and CDR2 is YYEEEE. The CDR3 runs 17 residues. In DNA form, the CDR3 reads TGTGCCAGCAGTCCCTCCGGGGCAGAGGCAATCTACGGGGAGCTGTTTTTT. Its protein is CASSPSGAEAIYGELFF.

The chain carries TRBV27 and TRBJ1-1, with D perhaps TRBD1 (5 bases). Trimming shortened V by 8 bases and J by 1 base, and 17 bases separated the two germline ends. The V gene's germline CDR1 is MNHEY and CDR2 SMNVEV (reference sequence). The length of the CDR3 is 15 residues. DNA for the CDR3: TGTGCCAGCCTCCTATCCCCTACAGGGAACACTGAAGCTTTCTTT. Residues: CASLLSPTGNTEAFF.

This rearrangement joins TRBV9 to TRBJ2-1; perhaps TRBD1 as D (5 bases). This CDR3 contains 13 residues. The V gene lost 0 bases and the J gene lost 8 bases, with 9 bases spanning the gap. The germline V gene encodes CDR1 SGDLS and CDR2 YYNGEE. The chain's CDR3 is CASSVEARDEQFF. Here the CDR3 DNA reads TGTGCCAGCAGCGTAGAGGCCAGGGATGAGCAGTTCTTC.

This rearrangement joins TRBV27 to TRBJ2-3; 7 nucleotides match TRBD2. This CDR3 spans 17 amino acids. With V trimmed by 5 bases and J by 0 bases, 11 bases remained unmatched. Germline loops: CDR1 MNHEY, CDR2 SMNVEV (reference sequence). CDR3 bases: TGTGCCAGCAGTGATGGGAGGGTAGACCCCAGCACAGATACGCAGTATTTT. Encoded protein: CASSDGRVDPSTDTQYF.

The V gene is TRBV6-5, the J gene TRBJ2-1; 7 bases align to TRBD2. Germline V gene sequence: CDR1 MNHEY, CDR2 SVGAGI. Unmatched junction bases numbered 6, after V lost 5 bases and J lost 5 bases. CDR3 length: 14 amino acids. As DNA, the CDR3 is TGTGCCAGCAGTAGCGGGGAGAATAACAATGAGCAGTTCTTC. Translated, it gives CASSSGENNNEQFF.

The chain joins TRBV7-9 to TRBJ2-2; TRBD1 might be the D (5 bases). The CDR3 loop spans 15 amino acids. From germline, CDR1 is SEHNR and CDR2 FQNEAQ (reference sequence). V dropped 2 bases and J dropped 4 bases, with 11 bases sitting between them. CDR3 residues: CASSLLQVGTGELFF. As DNA, the CDR3 is TGTGCCAGCAGCTTATTACAGGTTGGCACCGGGGAGCTGTTTTTT.

The chain links TRBV9 to TRBJ1-1; TRBD1 is a possible D gene (5 bases). Per germline, CDR1 SGDLS and CDR2 YYNGEE. This CDR3 has 15 residues. Between the trimmed V and J ends, which lost 0 bases and 6 bases, there was a span of 15 bases. The CDR3 bases are TGTGCCAGCAGCGTAGTCGGCGAAGGGACGGCTGAAGCTTTCTTT. Encoded protein: CASSVVGEGTAEAFF. Based on the CDR3 plus reference TRBV9 and TRBJ1-1, the full variable domain is DSGVTQTPKHLITATGQRVTLRCSPRSGDLSVYWYQQSLDQGLQFLIQYYNGEERAKGNILERFSAQQFPDLHSELNLSSLELGDSALYFCASSVVGEGTAEAFFGQGTRLTVV.

This clone showed up just once. The chain couples TRBV9 to TRBJ2-3; TRBD2 matches 9 bases. This CDR3 comprises 16 residues. Germline CDR1 reads SGDLS; CDR2 reads YYNGEE. Losses at the gene ends were 2 bases for V and 4 bases for J; bases not matched to a gene: 8. The CDR3 DNA follows: TGTGCCAGCAGCGTCTGGCGGACTAGCGTATCAGATACGCAGTATTTT. Encoded protein: CASSVWRTSVSDTQYF. Together with reference TRBV9 and TRBJ2-3, the CDR3 gives the full variable domain: DSGVTQTPKHLITATGQRVTLRCSPRSGDLSVYWYQQSLDQGLQFLIQYYNGEERAKGNILERFSAQQFPDLHSELNLSSLELGDSALYFCASSVWRTSVSDTQYFGPGTRLTVL.

The CDR3 is CSVLAGVIDNEQFF. DNA for the CDR3: TGCAGCGTTCTAGCGGGAGTTATTGACAATGAGCAGTTCTTC. The chain combines TRBV29-1 with TRBJ2-1, with 10 bases matching TRBD2. The CDR3 totals 14 residues. V was clipped by 5 bases and J by 5 bases; unmatched bases: 6. Germline values: CDR1 SQVTM, CDR2 ANQGSEA.

The chain links TRBV19 to TRBJ2-6, with a weak D call TRBD2 (6 bases). V was cut by 5 bases and J by 2 bases, with 13 bases left in between. Germline lookup yields CDR1 LNHDA and CDR2 SQIVND (reference sequence). The CDR3 runs 16 residues. The CDR3 DNA follows: TGTGCCAGTAGTCCAAGCCCGGGGGCTGGGGCCAACGTCCTGACTTTC. This sequence encodes CASSPSPGAGANVLTF.

The chain has TRBV27 and TRBJ1-1, with TRBD1 matching over 10 bases. After removal of 2 bases from V and 6 bases from J, the junction contained 6 bases not matched to a gene. Germline V gene sequence: CDR1 MNHEY, CDR2 SMNVEV (reference sequence). The CDR3 is 15 amino acids. CDR3 in amino acids: CASSLDGTGEAEAFF. The CDR3 bases are TGTGCCAGCAGTTTAGACGGGACAGGGGAGGCTGAAGCTTTCTTT.

This chain links TRBV4-2 with TRBJ2-3, with D perhaps matching TRBD2 (6 bases). V lost 1 base and J 4 bases, leaving 21 bases between the germline ends. The CDR3 length is 18 residues. Germline assignment: CDR1 LGHNA and CDR2 YNFKEQ. CDR3 nucleotide sequence: TGTGCCAGCAGCCAAGGCCTTTCCCGGGACTCCACCTCAGATACGCAGTATTTT. Translation: CASSQGLSRDSTSDTQYF.

The rearrangement links TRBV18 to TRBJ1-6; the D gene is possibly TRBD1 (6 bases). The CDR3 runs 16 residues. V lost 2 bases to trimming and J lost 7 bases, with 15 bases between them. The germline V gene encodes CDR1 KGHSH and CDR2 LQKENI. The chain's CDR3 is CASSPSSRGLNSPLHF. CDR3 in DNA: TGTGCCAGCTCACCATCTTCCAGGGGCTTAAATTCACCCCTCCACTTT.

This chain connects TRBV5-8 to TRBJ2-2, with 7 bases lining up with TRBD1. Trimming at V came to 7 bases and at J to 5 bases, leaving 5 bases not matched to a gene. CDR1 SGHTS and CDR2 YDEGEE come from the germline V gene. This CDR3 is 13 amino acids long. This CDR3 reads CASGDRETGELFF. In nucleotides, the CDR3 is TGTGCCAGCGGCGACAGGGAAACCGGGGAGCTGTTTTTT.

V is TRBV4-1 and J is TRBJ2-2; D uncertain. The V end lost 0 bases, the J end lost 7 bases, and 12 bases lay between the germline ends. Germline values: CDR1 MGHRA, CDR2 YSYEKL. The CDR3 covers 15 residues. For the CDR3, the DNA is TGCGCCAGCAGCCAAGAGGAGAGAAGAATCGGGGAGCTGTTTTTT. Translation: CASSQEERRIGELFF.

The gene calls are TRBV7-9 and TRBJ1-1; D is perhaps TRBD1 (5 bases). V was cut by 4 bases and J by 6 bases, with 9 bases left in between. CDR3 length equals 12 residues. In germline, CDR1 is SEHNR, CDR2 FQNEAQ (reference sequence). The CDR3 reads CASSSGFAEAFF. CDR3 bases: TGTGCCAGCAGCTCAGGGTTCGCTGAAGCTTTCTTT.

This clone appeared a single time. V and J are TRBV7-6 and TRBJ2-1; D is perhaps TRBD1 (6 bases). The V and J ends lost 10 bases and 7 bases respectively, with 17 bases between them. The CDR3 consists of 13 residues. CDR1 is SGHVS and CDR2 is FNYEAQ in the germline V gene. Here the CDR3 reads CATSAGEGNEQFF. The CDR3 region has the DNA TGTGCCACCTCCGCAGGGGAAGGGAATGAGCAGTTCTTC.

The chain carries TRBV7-2 and TRBJ2-1, with D hard to call. The CDR3 extends over 15 amino acids. Germline V CDR1 and CDR2: SGHTA, FQGNSA. V lost 1 base and J 8 bases, leaving 15 bases between the germline ends. Written as DNA, the CDR3 is TGTGCCAGCAGCTTAGTCGTCTCAGAGTGGGATGAGCAGTTCTTC. Amino acid sequence: CASSLVVSEWDEQFF.

The chain has TRBV7-3 and TRBJ2-1; 12 bases map to TRBD1. V was pared by 5 bases and J by 8 bases, with 4 bases of the junction left unmatched. Germline loops: CDR1 SGHTA, CDR2 FQGTGA. CDR3 length: 14 amino acids. This CDR3 reads CASSGTGGLDEQFF. DNA of the CDR3: TGTGCCAGCAGCGGGACAGGGGGCTTAGATGAGCAGTTCTTC.

The chain couples TRBV2 to TRBJ1-2, with 11 bases that match TRBD1. This CDR3 contains 13 residues. Germline V gene lookup returns CDR1 SNHLY and CDR2 FYNNEI. Trimming cost V 6 bases and J 7 bases; bases outside gene matches: 4. Written as DNA, the CDR3 is TGTGCCAGCAGCGGACAGGGGGCGCCTGGCTACACCTTC. Its translation is CASSGQGAPGYTF.

The chain recombines TRBV28 with TRBJ2-2; D is ambiguous. Germline CDR1 MDHEN, CDR2 SYDVKM. V lost 3 bases, J lost 4 bases, and 6 bases lay in between. This CDR3 is 13 amino acids long. The CDR3 DNA reads TGTGCCAGCAGTTTTGGTGTCACCGGGGAGCTGTTTTTT. Translated, it gives CASSFGVTGELFF.

The chain employs TRBV6-9 and TRBJ1-3; a weak D match, TRBD1 (6 bases). The CDR3 sequence is 14 residues long. Trimming removed 4 bases at V and 0 bases at J, with 7 bases between. CDR1 MNHGY and CDR2 SVAAGI come from the germline V gene. CDR3 protein: CASSSTGSGNTIYF. CDR3 coding DNA: TGTGCCAGCAGTTCGACAGGCTCTGGAAACACCATATATTTT.

The V gene is TRBV4-1, the J gene TRBJ1-3; the D is unclear. V lost 1 base and J lost 4, with 8 bases in between. The CDR3 consists of 14 residues. The V gene's germline CDR1 is MGHRA and CDR2 YSYEKL. The CDR3 reads CASSQAYQGNTIYF. CDR3 DNA: TGCGCCAGCAGCCAAGCGTACCAGGGAAACACCATATATTTT.

The V gene is TRBV28, the J gene TRBJ2-1, with 8 nucleotides matching TRBD2. Germline assignment: CDR1 MDHEN and CDR2 SYDVKM. The V and J ends lost 5 bases and 7 bases, in that order; junction bases with no gene match: 4. CDR3 length: 13 amino acids. In DNA, the CDR3 is TGTGCCAGCAGTCCGGGACTAGATAATGAGCAGTTCTTC. It specifies CASSPGLDNEQFF.

The rearrangement joins TRBV7-6 to TRBJ1-5; no clear D gene. Trimming removed 1 base at V and 3 bases at J, with 1 base between. The CDR3 totals 12 residues. Germline V gene data show CDR1 as SGHVS and CDR2 as FNYEAQ. The chain's CDR3 is CASSLDNQPQHF. The DNA of the CDR3 is TGTGCCAGCAGCTTAGACAATCAGCCCCAGCATTTT.

V usage is TRBV28 and J usage is TRBJ2-3; 8 nucleotides align to TRBD1. The CDR3 consists of 16 residues. V lost 6 bases, J lost 8 bases, and 16 bases stayed unmatched. Germline lookup yields CDR1 MDHEN and CDR2 SYDVKM. DNA of the CDR3: TGTGCCAGCAGCCCAGGGGGCTTATCGGCACATGGTACGCAGTATTTT. Translation: CASSPGGLSAHGTQYF.

The rearrangement links TRBV19 to TRBJ2-1; D unresolved. Trimming stripped 0 bases from V and 5 bases from J, with 5 bases between. This CDR3 has 13 amino acids. The germline V gene has CDR1 LNHDA and CDR2 SQIVND (reference sequence). The CDR3, as DNA: TGTGCCAGTAGTATAGACTCGAACAATGAGCAGTTCTTC. Its translation: CASSIDSNNEQFF.

CDR3 nucleotides: TGTGCCAGCAGCTTGTTTCGCGGTAAGAACACTGAAGCTTTCTTT. Protein: CASSLFRGKNTEAFF. The chain carries TRBV5-6 and TRBJ1-1, with D unresolved. Germline V gene lookup returns CDR1 SGHDT and CDR2 YYEEEE. The CDR3 totals 15 residues. V lost 1 base and J lost 1, with 11 bases in between.

V usage is TRBV7-9 and J usage is TRBJ1-1; D may be TRBD1 (6 bases). V was clipped by 5 bases and J by 3 bases, with 16 bases between them. CDR1 and CDR2 from the germline V gene are SEHNR and FQNEAQ (reference sequence). This CDR3 has 15 residues. CDR3 DNA: TGTGCCAGCAGCCTGAGGGGGACAAGTGACACTGAAGCTTTCTTT. Translating gives CASSLRGTSDTEAFF. The entire variable domain, with the rest obtained from reference TRBV7-9 and TRBJ1-1, is as follows: DTGVSQNPRHKITKRGQNVTFRCDPISEHNRLYWYRQTLGQGPEFLTYFQNEAQLEKSRLLSDRFSAERPKGSFSTLEIQRTEQGDSAMYLCASSLRGTSDTEAFFGQGTRLTVV.